This TCR beta chain was captured in a study of cytomegalovirus exposure and HLA in healthy donors. In regard to this clone: What it binds is not known.

The CDR3 length is 14 residues. The germline CDR1 and CDR2 sequences are SGHRS and YFSETQ. After removal of 3 bases from V and 4 bases from J, the junction contained 3 bases not matched to a gene. Findings and caveats of the study: Later analysis suggested most CMV-associated TCR beta chains were HLA-restricted. An ancestry cluster, one associated with Asian ancestry, reportedly showed fewer N-insertions than the approximately 670-donor mean in a later analysis.

It was with 60 Vbeta and 13 Jbeta primers that the PCR ran. The data were produced by immunoSEQ multiplex PCR, yet TCRdb's version contains in-frame clones alone and is incomplete. The sample holds about 170,000 clones, around 80% seen once. The V gene is TRBV5-1, the J gene TRBJ2-5; the match to TRBD2 covers 10 bases. This TCR came from a young woman in good health and CMV-seronegative. The material sequenced was PBMCs. CDR3 loop: CASSSRLAGETQYF. The CDR3 DNA is TGCGCCAGCAGCTCCCGACTAGCGGGAGAGACCCAGTACTTC.